This T cell receptor (beta chain) was obtained from a study of tumor-infiltrating lymphocytes in primary liver carcinoma. Overall study: Donors had hepatocellular carcinoma or combined HCC and intrahepatic cholangiocarcinoma. The tumors, T1-T3 N0M0 lesions, were roughly 4 to 11 cm across.

The CDR3 has 18 residues. Germline assignment: CDR1 MNHNS and CDR2 SASEGT. Production of TCR beta cDNA used around 500 ng total RNA together with a constant-region primer. Slightly modified ARM-PCR, run as three nested multiplex PCR rounds, produced the TCR beta libraries. The first two PCR rounds used TRBV1-TRBV30 primers with a Cbeta primer, roughly 10 cycles each. TCRdb independently ran MiXCR on the multiplex PCR reads; one entry per CDR3 protein. The sample yields about 200,000 distinct CDR3 sequences, around 81% seen once. In regard to this clonotype: Mismatch with germline at one junction end may stem from a read error.

The tissue used was unsorted bulk material of about 20-33 mg. RNA and DNA were co-extracted from it with the AllPrep DNA/RNA mini kit. The clonotype comes from a man aged 35 to 55 with primary liver carcinoma and hepatitis B virus infection. The chain joins TRBV6-1 to TRBJ1-5; 8 bases fit TRBD1. Sequenced: tumor tissue from primary liver carcinoma. The CDR3 region is CATSPTGGRGKVNQPQHF. DNA of the CDR3: TGTGCCACCAGTCCAACAGGGGGACGGGGGAAAGTTAATCAGCCCCAGCATTTT.